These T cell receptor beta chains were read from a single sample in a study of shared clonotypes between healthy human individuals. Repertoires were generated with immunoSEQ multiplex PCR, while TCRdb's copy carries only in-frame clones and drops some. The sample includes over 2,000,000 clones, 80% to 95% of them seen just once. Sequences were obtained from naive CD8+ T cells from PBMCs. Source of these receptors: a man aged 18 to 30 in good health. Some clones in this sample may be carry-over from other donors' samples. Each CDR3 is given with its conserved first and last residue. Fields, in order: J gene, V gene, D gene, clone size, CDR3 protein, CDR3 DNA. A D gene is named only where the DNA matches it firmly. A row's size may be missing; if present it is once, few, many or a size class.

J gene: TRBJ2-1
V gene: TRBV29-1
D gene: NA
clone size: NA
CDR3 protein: CSVEGLESSYNEQFF
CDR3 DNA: TGCAGCGTTGAAGGGCTAGAGAGCTCCTACAATGAGCAGTTCTTC

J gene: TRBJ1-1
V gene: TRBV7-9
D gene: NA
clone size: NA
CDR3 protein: CASSQDSGDTEAFF
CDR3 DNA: TGTGCCAGCAGCCAAGACTCAGGGGACACTGAAGCTTTCTTT

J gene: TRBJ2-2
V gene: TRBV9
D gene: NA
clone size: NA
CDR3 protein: CASSVLREVGELFF
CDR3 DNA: TGTGCCAGCAGCGTGCTCAGGGAGGTCGGGGAGCTGTTTTTT

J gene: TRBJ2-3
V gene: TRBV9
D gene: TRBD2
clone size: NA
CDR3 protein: CASSPLAGGSYDTQYF
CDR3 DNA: TGTGCCAGCAGCCCACTAGCGGGGGGTTCATATGATACGCAGTATTTT

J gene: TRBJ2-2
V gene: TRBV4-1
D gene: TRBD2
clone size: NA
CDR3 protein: CASRTSGGTGELFF
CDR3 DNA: TGCGCCAGCAGGACTAGCGGGGGAACCGGGGAGCTGTTTTTT

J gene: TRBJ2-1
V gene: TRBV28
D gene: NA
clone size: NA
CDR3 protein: CASSLRGSEGEQFF
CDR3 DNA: TGTGCCAGCAGTTTAAGAGGGAGTGAAGGTGAGCAGTTCTTC

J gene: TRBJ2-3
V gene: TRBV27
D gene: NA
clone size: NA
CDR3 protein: CASSVRYTDTQYF
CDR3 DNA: TGTGCCAGCAGTGTCCGGTACACAGATACGCAGTATTTT

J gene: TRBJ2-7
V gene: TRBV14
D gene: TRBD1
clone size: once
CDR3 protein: CASSQMGQGAYEQYF
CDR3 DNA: TGTGCCAGCAGCCAGATGGGACAGGGGGCCTACGAGCAGTACTTC

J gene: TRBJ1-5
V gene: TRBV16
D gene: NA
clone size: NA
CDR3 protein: CASSQPPSNQPQHF
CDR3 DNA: TGTGCCAGCAGCCAACCTCCCAGCAATCAGCCCCAGCATTTT

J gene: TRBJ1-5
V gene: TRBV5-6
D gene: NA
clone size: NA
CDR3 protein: CASSTAGNQPQHF
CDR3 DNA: TGTGCCAGCAGCACGGCAGGGAATCAGCCCCAGCATTTT

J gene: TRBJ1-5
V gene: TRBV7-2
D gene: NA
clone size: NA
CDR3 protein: CASSLEIRRGTGQPQHF
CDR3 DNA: TGTGCCAGCAGCTTAGAAATCAGGAGGGGGACGGGTCAGCCCCAGCATTTT

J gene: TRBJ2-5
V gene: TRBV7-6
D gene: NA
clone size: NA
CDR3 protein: CASSLYQGRRETQYF
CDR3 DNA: TGTGCCAGCAGCTTATATCAGGGGCGCCGGGAGACCCAGTACTTC

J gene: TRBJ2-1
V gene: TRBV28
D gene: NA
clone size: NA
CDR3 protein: CASSSPRKAYNEQFF
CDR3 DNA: TGTGCCAGCAGTTCCCCACGGAAAGCCTACAATGAGCAGTTCTTC

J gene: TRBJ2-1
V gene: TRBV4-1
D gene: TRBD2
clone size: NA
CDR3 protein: CASSLTSASYNEQFF
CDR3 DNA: TGCGCCAGCAGCCTAACTAGCGCTTCCTACAATGAGCAGTTCTTC

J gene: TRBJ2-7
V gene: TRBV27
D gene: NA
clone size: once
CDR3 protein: CASSWSRGAEQYF
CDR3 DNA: TGTGCCAGCAGTTGGTCGCGAGGGGCCGAGCAGTACTTC

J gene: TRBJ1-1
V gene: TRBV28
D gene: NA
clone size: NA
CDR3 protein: CASSSRREAFF
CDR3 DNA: TGTGCCAGCAGTTCTCGGCGGGAAGCTTTCTTT

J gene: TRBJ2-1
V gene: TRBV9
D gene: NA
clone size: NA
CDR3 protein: CASSVTVSSMGNEQFF
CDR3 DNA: TGTGCCAGCAGCGTAACCGTTTCCTCCATGGGCAATGAGCAGTTCTTC

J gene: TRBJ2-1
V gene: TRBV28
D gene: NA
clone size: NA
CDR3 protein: CASSSKADNEQFF
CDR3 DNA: TGTGCCAGCTCTTCGAAAGCCGACAATGAGCAGTTCTTC

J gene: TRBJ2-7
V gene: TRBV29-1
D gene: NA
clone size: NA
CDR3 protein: CSVVPGVSYEQYF
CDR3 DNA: TGCAGCGTTGTTCCGGGGGTCTCCTACGAGCAGTACTTC

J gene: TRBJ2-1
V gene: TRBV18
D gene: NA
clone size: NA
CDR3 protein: CASLEEQAPAYNEQFF
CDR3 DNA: TGTGCCAGCCTGGAGGAACAGGCCCCTGCCTACAATGAGCAGTTCTTC

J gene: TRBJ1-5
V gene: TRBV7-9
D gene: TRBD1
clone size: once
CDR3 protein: CASSSRTGENQPQHF
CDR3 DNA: TGTGCCAGCAGCTCCCGGACAGGTGAAAATCAGCCCCAGCATTTT

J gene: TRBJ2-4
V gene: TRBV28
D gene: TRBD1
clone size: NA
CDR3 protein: CASSRTGLIGENIQYF
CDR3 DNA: TGTGCCAGCAGTCGGACAGGCCTTATTGGGGAAAACATTCAGTACTTC

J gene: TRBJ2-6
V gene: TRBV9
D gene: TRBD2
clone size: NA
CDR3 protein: CASSPLRLAQTSGANVLTF
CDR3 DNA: TGTGCCAGCAGCCCCTTACGACTAGCACAAACCTCTGGGGCCAACGTCCTGACTTTC

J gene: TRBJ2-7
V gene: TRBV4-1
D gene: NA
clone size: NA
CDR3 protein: CASSQGGRPSYEQYF
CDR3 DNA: TGCGCCAGCAGCCAGGGGGGCAGACCGTCCTACGAGCAGTACTTC

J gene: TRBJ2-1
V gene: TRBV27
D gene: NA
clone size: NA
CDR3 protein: CASSPGTRIYNEQFF
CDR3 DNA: TGTGCCAGCAGTCCGGGGACCAGGATTTACAATGAGCAGTTCTTC

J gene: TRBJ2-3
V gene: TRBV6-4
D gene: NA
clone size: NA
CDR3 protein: CASSEGPAATDTQYF
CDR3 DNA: TGTGCCAGCAGTGAAGGTCCAGCGGCGACAGATACGCAGTATTTT

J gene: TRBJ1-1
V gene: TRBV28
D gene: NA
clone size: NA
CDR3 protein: CASSLPHIDGDTEAFF
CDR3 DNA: TGTGCCAGCAGTTTACCCCACATCGACGGGGACACTGAAGCTTTCTTT

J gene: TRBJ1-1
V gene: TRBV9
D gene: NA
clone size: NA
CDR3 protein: CASSVRQATEAFF
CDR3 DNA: TGTGCCAGCAGCGTACGACAGGCCACTGAAGCTTTCTTT

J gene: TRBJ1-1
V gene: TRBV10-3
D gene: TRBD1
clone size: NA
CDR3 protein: CATKGQGNTEAFF
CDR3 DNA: TGTGCCACAAAAGGACAGGGGAACACTGAAGCTTTCTTT

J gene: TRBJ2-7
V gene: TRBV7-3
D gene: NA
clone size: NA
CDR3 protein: CASSLSDSYEQYF
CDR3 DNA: TGTGCCAGCAGCTTATCTGACTCCTACGAGCAGTACTTC

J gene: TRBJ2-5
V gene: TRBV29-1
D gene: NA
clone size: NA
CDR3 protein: CSVLGEPETQYF
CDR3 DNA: TGCAGCGTTCTCGGCGAGCCCGAGACCCAGTACTTC

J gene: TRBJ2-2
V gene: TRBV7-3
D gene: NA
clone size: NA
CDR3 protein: CASSSITGELFF
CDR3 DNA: TGTGCCAGCAGTTCAATCACCGGGGAGCTGTTTTTT

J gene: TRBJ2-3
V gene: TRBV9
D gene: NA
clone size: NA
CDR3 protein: CASSPRGLRWDTQYF
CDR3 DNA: TGTGCCAGCAGCCCACGGGGGCTCCGATGGGATACGCAGTATTTT

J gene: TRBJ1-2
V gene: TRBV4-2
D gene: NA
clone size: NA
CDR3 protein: CASSQVTGLDGYTF
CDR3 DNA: TGTGCCAGCAGCCAAGTTACAGGTCTCGATGGCTACACCTTC

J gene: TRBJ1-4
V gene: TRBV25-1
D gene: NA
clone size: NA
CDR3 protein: CASSMGGKLFF
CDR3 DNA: TGTGCCAGCAGTATGGGGGGGAAACTGTTTTTT

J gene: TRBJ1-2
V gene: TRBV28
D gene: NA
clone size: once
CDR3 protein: CASRPTPLGYGYTF
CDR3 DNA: TGTGCCAGCAGACCCACCCCGTTGGGATATGGCTACACCTTC

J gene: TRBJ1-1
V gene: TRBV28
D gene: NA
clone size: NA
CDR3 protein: CASIWGRGTEAFF
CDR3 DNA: TGTGCCAGCATATGGGGGCGAGGAACTGAAGCTTTCTTT

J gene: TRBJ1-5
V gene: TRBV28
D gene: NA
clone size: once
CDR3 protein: CASSLRAPVYQPQHF
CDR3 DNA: TGTGCCAGCAGTTTACGGGCCCCGGTGTATCAGCCCCAGCATTTT

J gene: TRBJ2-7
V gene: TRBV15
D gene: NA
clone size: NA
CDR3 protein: CATSRREWDEQYF
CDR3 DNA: TGTGCCACCAGCCGTCGTGAGTGGGACGAGCAGTACTTC

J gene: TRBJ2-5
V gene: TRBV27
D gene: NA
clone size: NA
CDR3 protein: CASSWGESETQYF
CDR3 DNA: TGTGCCAGCAGTTGGGGGGAGTCAGAGACCCAGTACTTC

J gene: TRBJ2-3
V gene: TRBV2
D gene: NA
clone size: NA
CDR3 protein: CARTGTTSTDTQYF
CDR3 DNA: TGTGCCAGGACTGGGACAACTAGCACAGATACGCAGTATTTT

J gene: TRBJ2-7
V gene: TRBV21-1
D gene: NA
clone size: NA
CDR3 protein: CASSKVGVTARGNYEQYF
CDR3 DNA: TGTGCCAGCAGCAAAGTGGGGGTGACCGCCCGAGGGAACTACGAGCAGTACTTC

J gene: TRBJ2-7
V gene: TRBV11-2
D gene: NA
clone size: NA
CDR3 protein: CASTRNHRLVYEQYF
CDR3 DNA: TGTGCCAGCACCAGAAACCATAGACTAGTCTACGAGCAGTACTTC

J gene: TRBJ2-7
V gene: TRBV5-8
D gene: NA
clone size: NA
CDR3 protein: CASSLRHEQYF
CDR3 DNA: TGTGCCAGCAGCTTGCGGCACGAGCAGTACTTC

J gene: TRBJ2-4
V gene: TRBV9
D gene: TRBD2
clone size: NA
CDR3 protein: CASSVGLAGENIQYF
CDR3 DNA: TGTGCCAGCAGCGTGGGACTAGCGGGAGAAAACATTCAGTACTTC

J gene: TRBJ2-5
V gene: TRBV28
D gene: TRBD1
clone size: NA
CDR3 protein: CASSRTRDSRETQYF
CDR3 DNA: TGTGCCAGCAGTCGCACCCGGGACAGCCGAGAGACCCAGTACTTC

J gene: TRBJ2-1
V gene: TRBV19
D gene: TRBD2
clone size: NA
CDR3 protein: CASRLTSGHNEQFF
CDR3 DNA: TGTGCCAGTAGGTTGACTAGCGGCCACAATGAGCAGTTCTTC

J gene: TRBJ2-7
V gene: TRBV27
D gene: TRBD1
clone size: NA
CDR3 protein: CASSLGGRGYEQYF
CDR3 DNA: TGTGCCAGCAGTTTAGGCGGCAGGGGGTACGAGCAGTACTTC

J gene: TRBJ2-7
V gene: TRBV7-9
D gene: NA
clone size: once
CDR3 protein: CASSLEGRDYEQYF
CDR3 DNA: TGTGCCAGCAGCTTAGAGGGCAGGGACTACGAGCAGTACTTC

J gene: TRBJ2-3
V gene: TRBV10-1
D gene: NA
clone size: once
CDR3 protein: CASSGGTDTQYF
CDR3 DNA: TGCGCCAGCAGTGGGGGCACAGATACGCAGTATTTT

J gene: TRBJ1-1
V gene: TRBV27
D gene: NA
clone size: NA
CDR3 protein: CASSLIGGNTEAFF
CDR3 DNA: TGTGCCAGCAGTTTAATTGGGGGGAACACTGAAGCTTTCTTT